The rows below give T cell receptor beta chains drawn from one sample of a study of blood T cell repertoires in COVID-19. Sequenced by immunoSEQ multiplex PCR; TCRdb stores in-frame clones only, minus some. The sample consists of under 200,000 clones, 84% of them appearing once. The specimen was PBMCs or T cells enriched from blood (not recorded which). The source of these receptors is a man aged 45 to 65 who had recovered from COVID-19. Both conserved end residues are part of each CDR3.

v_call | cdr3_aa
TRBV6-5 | CASSSWGVSGNTIYF
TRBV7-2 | CASSGLSNSPLHF
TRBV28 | CASSFNPLTSGGEAETQYF
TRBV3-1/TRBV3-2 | CASSQEEVRGTGELFF
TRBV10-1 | CASSAGGETQYF
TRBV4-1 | CASSQDKQGGYTIYF
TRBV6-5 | CASSRDRGSYEQYF
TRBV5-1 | CASSLAPTTAIHSPLHF
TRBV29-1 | CSVEDRGQGDEQYF
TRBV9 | CASSVGNSGGNTIYF
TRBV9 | CASSTGGGEQYF
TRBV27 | CASRGRDRGQPQHF
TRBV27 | CASSLSRGTDTQYF
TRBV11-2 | CASSLDRNTEAFF
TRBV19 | CASSRGLSGVETQYF
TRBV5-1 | CASSITGTGGEQYF
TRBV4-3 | CASSQTQTYEQYF